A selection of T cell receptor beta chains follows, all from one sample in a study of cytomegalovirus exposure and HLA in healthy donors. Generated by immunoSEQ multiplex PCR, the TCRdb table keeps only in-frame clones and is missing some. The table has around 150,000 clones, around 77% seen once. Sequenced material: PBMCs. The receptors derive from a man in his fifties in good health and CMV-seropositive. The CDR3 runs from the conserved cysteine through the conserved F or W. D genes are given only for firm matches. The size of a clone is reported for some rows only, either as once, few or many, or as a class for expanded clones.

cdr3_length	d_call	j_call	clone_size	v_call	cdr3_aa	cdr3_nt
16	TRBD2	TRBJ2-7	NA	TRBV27	CASSPLEGRGENEQYF	TGTGCCAGCAGTCCCCTAGAGGGACGGGGGGAAAACGAGCAGTACTTC
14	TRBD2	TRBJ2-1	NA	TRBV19	CASSQRGLLNEQFF	TGTGCCAGCAGCCAGCGGGGGTTATTGAATGAGCAGTTCTTC
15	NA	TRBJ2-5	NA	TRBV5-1	CASSLGGGQHETQYF	TGCGCCAGCAGCTTGGGTGGGGGCCAGCACGAGACCCAGTACTTC
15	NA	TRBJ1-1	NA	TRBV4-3	CASSRNREASTEAFF	TGCGCCAGCAGCCGAAACAGGGAAGCCAGCACTGAAGCTTTCTTT
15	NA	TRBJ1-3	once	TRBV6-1	CASSEVADSGNTIYF	TGTGCCAGCAGTGAAGTGGCAGACTCTGGAAACACCATATATTTT
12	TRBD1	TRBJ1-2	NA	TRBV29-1	CSVEGQGFGYTF	TGCAGCGTTGAAGGACAGGGGTTTGGCTACACCTTC
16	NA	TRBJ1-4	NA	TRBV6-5	CASSYSATERLEKLFF	TGTGCCAGCAGTTACTCTGCTACGGAGCGCTTGGAAAAACTGTTTTTT
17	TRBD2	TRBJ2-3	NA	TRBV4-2	CASSPQGRGGSTDTQYF	TGTGCCAGCAGCCCCCAGGGGCGGGGGGGCTCCACAGATACGCAGTATTTT
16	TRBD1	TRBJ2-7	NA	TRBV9	CASSARVQGAFYEQYF	TGTGCCAGCAGCGCCCGTGTACAGGGGGCTTTTTACGAGCAGTACTTC
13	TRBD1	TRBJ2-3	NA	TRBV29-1	CSARQGTTDTQYF	TGCAGCGCTAGACAGGGGACCACAGATACGCAGTATTTT
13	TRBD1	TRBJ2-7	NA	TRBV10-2	CALLEGQTYEQYF	TGCGCCTTGCTCGAGGGACAGACCTACGAGCAGTACTTC
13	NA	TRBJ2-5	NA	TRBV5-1	CASSFSGQETQYF	TGCGCCAGCAGCTTTAGCGGCCAAGAGACCCAGTACTTC
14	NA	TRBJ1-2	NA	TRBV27	CASSSYGERYGYTF	TGTGCCAGCAGTTCCTACGGAGAGAGATATGGCTACACCTTC
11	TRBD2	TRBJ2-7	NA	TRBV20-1	CSAPGREGQYF	TGCAGTGCGCCTGGGAGGGAAGGTCAGTACTTC
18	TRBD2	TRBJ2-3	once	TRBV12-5	CASGLVNRLAGSTDTQYF	TGTGCTAGTGGTTTGGTTAACCGGCTAGCGGGGAGCACAGATACGCAGTATTTT
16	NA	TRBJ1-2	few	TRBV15	CATSRGGVDGGGGYTF	TGTGCCACCAGCAGAGGAGGGGTGGATGGGGGCGGTGGCTACACCTTC
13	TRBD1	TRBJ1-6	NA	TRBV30	CACTGQTNSPLHF	TGTGCCTGTACGGGACAGACAAATTCACCCCTCCACTTT
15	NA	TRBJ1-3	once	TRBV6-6	CASSPRQSSGNTIYF	TGTGCCAGCAGCCCAAGACAGTCCTCTGGAAACACCATATATTTT
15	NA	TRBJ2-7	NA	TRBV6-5	CASSFQDSISYEQYF	TGTGCCAGCAGTTTCCAGGACTCCATATCCTACGAGCAGTACTTC
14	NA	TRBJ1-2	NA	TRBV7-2	CASSLSATNYGYTF	TGTGCCAGCAGCTTATCAGCCACAAACTATGGCTACACCTTT
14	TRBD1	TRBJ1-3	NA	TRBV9	CASSSGGAGNTIYF	TGTGCCAGCAGCTCAGGGGGAGCGGGAAACACCATATATTTT
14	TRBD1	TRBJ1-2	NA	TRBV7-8	CASSPGQSNYGYTF	TGTGCCAGCAGCCCGGGACAGAGTAACTATGGCTACACCTTC
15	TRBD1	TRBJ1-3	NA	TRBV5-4	CASSLQGARGNTIYF	TGTGCCAGCAGCTTGCAGGGGGCGCGGGGAAACACCATATATTTT